This T cell receptor beta chain was sequenced for a study of OX40 agonist ivuxolimab in advanced cancers. About the study: Enrollees could have had prior anti-PD-1, anti-PD-L1 or anti-CTLA-4 therapy, which 30% to 50% had received. Points from the study as a whole: CD8+ T cells (on average) carried more expanded clones than CD4+ T cells. Among the least clonally expanded were partial responders at 0.1-3.0 mg/kg. At 0.1 to 3.0 mg/kg, clonal expansion of CD4+ and CD8+ blood T cells had occurred by week 6.

Turning to this clone: The antigen is undetermined.

Using immunoSEQ multiplex PCR, the repertoire was profiled, and TCRdb retains in-frame clones only, with some absent. The sample comprises about 39,000 clones, 92% of which are singletons, and approximately 22% rests with the top ten. Trimming removed 4 bases from V and 4 bases from J, with 7 bases in between. The CDR3 consists of 13 residues. Germline CDR1 SGHDN, CDR2 FVKESK. The J gene is TRBJ2-2, the V gene TRBV14; D is unclear. This clonotype was obtained from an adult with an advanced solid tumor such as melanoma, head and neck, liver or kidney cancer. This specimen was CD4+ or CD8+ T cells sorted from blood, taken in a trial of the OX40 agonist ivuxolimab. For the CDR3, the DNA is TGTGCCAGCAGCCCTCCAGCCACCGGGGAGCTGTTTTTT. This sequence encodes CASSPPATGELFF. Full variable domain (remainder filled in from reference TRBV14 and TRBJ2-2): EAGVTQFPSHSVIEKGQTVTLRCDPISGHDNLYWYRRVMGKEIKFLLHFVKESKQDESGMPNNRFLAERTGGTYSTLKVQPAELEDSGVYFCASSPPATGELFFGEGSRLTVL.